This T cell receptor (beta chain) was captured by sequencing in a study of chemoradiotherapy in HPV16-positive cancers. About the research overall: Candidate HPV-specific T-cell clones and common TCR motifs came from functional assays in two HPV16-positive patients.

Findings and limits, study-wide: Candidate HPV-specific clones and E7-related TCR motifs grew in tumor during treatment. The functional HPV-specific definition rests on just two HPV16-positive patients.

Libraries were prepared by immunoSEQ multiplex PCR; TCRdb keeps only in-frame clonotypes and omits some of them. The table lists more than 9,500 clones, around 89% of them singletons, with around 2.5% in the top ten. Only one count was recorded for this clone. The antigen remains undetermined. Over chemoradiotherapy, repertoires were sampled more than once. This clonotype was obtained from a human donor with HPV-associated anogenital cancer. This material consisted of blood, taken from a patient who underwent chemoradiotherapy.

CDR3 protein: CASSLNFEGTQYF. As DNA, the CDR3 is TGCGCCAGCAGCTTGAACTTTGAAGGGACCCAGTACTTC. The chain links TRBV5-1 to TRBJ2-5; no definite D call. Germline loops: CDR1 SGHRS, CDR2 YFSETQ. This CDR3 is 13 amino acids long. V lost 1 base and J lost 7, with 11 bases in between.